One sample yielded the 3 T cell receptor beta chains listed below, sequenced in a study of blood T cell repertoires in COVID-19 (dated by TCRdb to the early 2020s). The library came from the immunoSEQ multiplex PCR assay. Here the immuneACCESS table is served through TCRdb, limited to in-frame sequences with V and J called. Missing clones are a known gap in these copies; in checked studies unresolved V genes cover under half, and the rest lacks a known reason. The sample table lists hundreds of thousands of clones, approximately 80% of them with a count of one. The ten largest account for less than 20% of the sample. The sample taken for sequencing was peripheral blood. The source of these receptors is a woman of 80 years or more with active or convalescent COVID-19.

The rearrangement uses TRBV7-2 and TRBJ1-2; D uncertain. With 2 bases removed from V and 4 bases from J, the gap between germline ends came to 5 bases. The CDR3 loop spans 12 amino acids. Germline CDR1 is SGHTA and CDR2 is FQGNSA. The CDR3 bases are TGTGCCAGCAGCTTATCGAGCTATGGCTACACCTTC. This sequence encodes CASSLSSYGYTF.

The CDR3 nucleotides read TGTGCCAGCAGCTTAGCACGGGATCAGCCCCAGCATTTT. As protein: CASSLARDQPQHF. V is TRBV7-2 and J is TRBJ1-5; D ambiguous. CDR3 length: 13 residues. The V end was cut by 0 bases, the J end by 5 bases, with 5 bases between. CDR1 SGHTA and CDR2 FQGNSA come from the germline V gene.

The rearrangement links TRBV23-1 to TRBJ2-6; D is unresolved. TRBV23-1 falls under the ORF class, with uncertain function. V gave up 2 bases and J gave up 2 bases, with 10 bases separating them. The CDR3 contains 16 residues. The CDR3 is CASSQIRATGANVLTF. The DNA for the CDR3 is TGCGCCAGCAGTCAAATAAGAGCTACTGGGGCCAACGTCCTGACTTTC.